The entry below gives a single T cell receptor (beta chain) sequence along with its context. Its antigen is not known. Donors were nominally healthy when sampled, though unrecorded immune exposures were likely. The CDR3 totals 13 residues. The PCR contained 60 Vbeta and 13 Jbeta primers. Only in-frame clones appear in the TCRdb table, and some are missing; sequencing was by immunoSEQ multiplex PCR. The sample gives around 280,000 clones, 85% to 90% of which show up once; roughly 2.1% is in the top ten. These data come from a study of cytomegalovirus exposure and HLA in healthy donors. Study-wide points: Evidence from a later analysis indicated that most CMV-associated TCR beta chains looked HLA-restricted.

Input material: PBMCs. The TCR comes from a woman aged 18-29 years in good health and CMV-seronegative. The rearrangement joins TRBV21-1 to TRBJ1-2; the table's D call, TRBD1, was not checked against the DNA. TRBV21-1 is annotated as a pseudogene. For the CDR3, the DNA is TGTGCCAGCAGCAAAGAAGGGGACTATGGCTACACCTTC. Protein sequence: CASSKEGDYGYTF.